The 20 T cell receptor beta chains given below trace back to one sample, sequenced in a study of T cells in Graves' hyperthyroidism and ophthalmopathy (dated by TCRdb to the late 2010s). Library generation was performed with multiplex PCR. The sequencer was an Illumina HiSeq 2000. TCR beta CDR3 regions were amplified from RNA transcripts. A first-round RT-PCR of the TCR CDR3 used the HTBI primer set with the Qiagen OneStep RT-PCR kit. TCRdb handled the public reads itself, with Q25 trimming in fastp and clone calling in MiXCR, and kept productive beta chains. Entries that share a CDR3 protein sequence are merged under the most common genes and DNA. Present in this sample are 600,000 or so distinct CDR3 sequences, 13% to 15% of which were seen just once. The ten largest clones represent roughly 6.9% of the sample. Sequenced sample: blood. The receptor source for this set is a woman aged 18-35 years with Graves' ophthalmopathy.

A few counts support this clonotype. This sequence joins TRBV24-1 and TRBJ2-5; D is unclear. The CDR3 has 12 residues. CDR1 and CDR2 (germline): KGHDR, SFDVKD. Trimming took off 4 bases at V and 5 bases at J, with 7 bases between the two ends. Here the CDR3 DNA reads TGTGCCACCAGTGAGGTGGGGGAGACCCAGTACTTC. This sequence encodes CATSEVGETQYF.

CDR3 region: CASSESKGLAIPNYEQYF. The CDR3 nucleotides are TGCGCCAGCAGTGAGTCGAAGGGGCTAGCGATACCAAACTACGAGCAGTACTTC. V usage is TRBV10-1 and J usage is TRBJ2-7; D is possibly TRBD2 (6 bases). The germline V gene has CDR1 WNHNN and CDR2 SYGVQD (reference sequence). Deletions cut 0 bases from V and 3 bases from J, with 21 bases between. This CDR3 has 18 residues.

At least ten counts were recorded for this clonotype. This chain joins TRBV5-1 and TRBJ1-1; no clear D gene. Looked up from germline, CDR1 is SGHRS and CDR2 is YFSETQ. The CDR3 is 12 amino acids. Trimming stripped 4 bases from V and 4 bases from J, with 8 bases between. The CDR3 DNA reads as TGCGCCAGCAGCGAGACACCCACTGAAGCTTTCTTT. Translation: CASSETPTEAFF.

This clonotype came up many times. The rearrangement uses TRBV2 and TRBJ2-7; perhaps TRBD1 as D (5 bases). The CDR3 covers 13 residues. Trimming removed 9 bases at V and 7 bases at J, with 19 bases between. Germline values: CDR1 SNHLY, CDR2 FYNNEI. The CDR3 reads CASLAQAGKEQYF. The CDR3 coding sequence is TGTGCCAGTCTGGCCCAGGCAGGGAAGGAGCAGTACTTC.

This clonotype was observed at least ten times. The chain joins TRBV24-1 to TRBJ2-5, with TRBD2 matching over 7 bases. The CDR3 consists of 18 residues. Germline V gives CDR1 KGHDR, CDR2 SFDVKD. The J segment lost 1 base and the V segment lost 5 bases, leaving 15 bases of the junction unmatched. The CDR3 loop is CATSAGTGLAASQETQYF. In DNA form, the CDR3 reads TGTGCCACCAGTGCCGGAACTGGGCTAGCGGCGTCCCAAGAGACCCAGTACTTC.

The chain is built from TRBV7-3 and TRBJ2-5, with 9 bases matching TRBD2. The trim removed 5 bases at V and 5 bases at J, leaving 6 bases unmatched. The CDR3 is 14 residues long. CDR1 is SGHTA, CDR2 FQGTGA, per germline. CDR3 bases: TGTGCCAGCAGCGATAGCGGGAGTTGGGAGACCCAGTACTTC. Translating gives CASSDSGSWETQYF.

This clonotype was observed a handful of times. The V gene is TRBV30, the J gene TRBJ2-3; D is unclear. V lost 7 bases, J lost 0 bases, and 11 bases lay in between. Per the germline V gene, CDR1 is GTSNPN and CDR2 is SVGIG (reference sequence). The CDR3 has 13 amino acids. The CDR3 DNA follows: TGTGCCTCCACGTACCCTAGCACAGATACGCAGTATTTT. It yields the protein CASTYPSTDTQYF.

This clonotype was seen ten or more times. J is TRBJ2-3 and V is TRBV30; TRBD2 might be the D (7 bases). Per germline, CDR1 GTSNPN and CDR2 SVGIG (reference sequence). The CDR3 is 15 residues long. The ends were cut back, 2 bases at V and 2 bases at J, with 14 bases in the middle. CDR3: CAWSRGGGFTDTQYF. DNA for the CDR3: TGTGCCTGGAGTCGAGGGGGGGGTTTCACAGATACGCAGTATTTT. Based on the CDR3 plus reference TRBV30 and TRBJ2-3, the full variable domain is SQTIHQWPATLVQPVGSPLSLECTVEGTSNPNLYWYRQAAGRGLQLLFYSVGIGQISSEVPQNLSASRPQDRQFILSSKKLLLSDSGFYLCAWSRGGGFTDTQYFGPGTRLTVL.

This clonotype showed up many times. The chain recombines TRBV24-1 with TRBJ1-5; D is perhaps TRBD1 (5 bases). V dropped 2 bases and J dropped 5 bases, with 9 bases sitting between them. The CDR3 is made up of 14 amino acids. Germline loops: CDR1 KGHDR, CDR2 SFDVKD. CDR3 nucleotides: TGTGCCACCAGTGATTCAGGGACCGATCAGCCCCAGCATTTT. Its protein product is CATSDSGTDQPQHF.

This clonotype was observed many times. The J gene is TRBJ1-5, the V gene TRBV12-3 or TRBV12-4, with a possible D match to TRBD1 (5 bases). The CDR3 covers 14 residues. V lost 6 bases, J lost 5 bases, and 14 bases lay in between. Here the CDR3 DNA reads TGTGCCAGCAGCCGTGGGGGGGTTTATCAGCCCCAGCATTTT. This codes for CASSRGGVYQPQHF.

Many counts were recorded for this clonotype. The V and J genes are TRBV30 and TRBJ2-5; D is perhaps TRBD2 (7 bases). The V end lost 0 bases, the J end lost 5 bases, and 13 bases lay between the germline ends. Germline V gives CDR1 GTSNPN, CDR2 SVGIG (reference sequence). There are 14 residues in the CDR3. This CDR3 reads CAWSVGGAGETQYF. CDR3 nucleotides: TGTGCCTGGAGTGTGGGGGGGGCTGGGGAGACCCAGTACTTC. The full variable domain, its missing parts supplied by reference TRBV30 and TRBJ2-5, is SQTIHQWPATLVQPVGSPLSLECTVEGTSNPNLYWYRQAAGRGLQLLFYSVGIGQISSEVPQNLSASRPQDRQFILSSKKLLLSDSGFYLCAWSVGGAGETQYFGPGTRLLVL.

This clonotype was found many times. The rearrangement uses TRBV27 and TRBJ1-6, with 9 bases fitting TRBD1. The germline CDR1 and CDR2 sequences are MNHEY and SMNVEV (reference sequence). There are 15 residues in the CDR3. The J segment lost 9 bases and the V segment lost 6 bases, leaving 9 bases of the junction unmatched. CDR3 in DNA: TGTGCCAGCAGAACCCTCGGGACAGGGCTTTCACCCCTCCACTTT. Amino acid sequence: CASRTLGTGLSPLHF.

This clonotype was counted once. A read error may be the cause here, since a much bigger clone is one base away. This chain joins TRBV9 and TRBJ2-1, with 10 bases matching TRBD1. J gave up 11 bases and V 1 base, and 9 bases lay outside the gene matches. CDR1 is SGDLS and CDR2 is YYNGEE in the germline V gene. This CDR3 contains 15 residues. CDR3 in DNA: TGTGCCAGCAGCGTATCGACAGGGGGCTTTGATAAGCAGTTCTTC. The encoded protein is CASSVSTGGFDKQFF.

In its sample, this clonotype was seen many times. The chain couples TRBV7-2 to TRBJ2-3, with TRBD2 identical over 7 bases. This CDR3 spans 15 amino acids. CDR1 and CDR2 (germline): SGHTA, FQGNSA. Germline trimming cut 7 bases from V and 0 bases from J; bases unmatched to any gene: 7. The CDR3 DNA sequence: TGTGCCAGCACTAGGCTAGCGGTTAGCACAGATACGCAGTATTTT. Its translation is CASTRLAVSTDTQYF.

This clonotype has ten or more counts. The chain uses TRBV30 and TRBJ2-1, with D unclear. Per germline, CDR1 GTSNPN and CDR2 SVGIG (reference sequence). The CDR3 extends over 14 amino acids. Trimming pared 0 bases from V and 4 bases from J, leaving 10 bases between. CDR3 region: CAWSVLSVYNEQFF. The CDR3 DNA follows: TGTGCCTGGAGTGTACTAAGTGTATACAATGAGCAGTTCTTC.

The chain recombines TRBV9 with TRBJ1-4, with a possible D match to TRBD1 (5 bases). Germline lookup yields CDR1 SGDLS and CDR2 YYNGEE. Trimming took off 0 bases at V and 3 bases at J, with 9 bases between the two ends. CDR3 size: 15 residues. The CDR3 DNA follows: TGTGCCAGCAGCGTAGACAAAGGGGCTAATGAAAAACTGTTTTTT. Translating it yields CASSVDKGANEKLFF.

The chain combines TRBV19 with TRBJ2-4; D not certain. V dropped 4 bases and J dropped 0 bases, with 7 bases sitting between them. The CDR3 spans 14 residues. Germline V CDR1 and CDR2: LNHDA, SQIVND (reference sequence). Here the CDR3 DNA reads TGTGCCAGTAGTACAGCTCTAGCCAAAAACATTCAGTACTTC. It codes for CASSTALAKNIQYF.

The chain recombines TRBV10-3 with TRBJ1-4; 10 nucleotides align to TRBD1. Germline V lookup: CDR1 ENHRY, CDR2 SYGVKD. The CDR3 is made up of 17 amino acids. V lost 2 bases and J lost 3; bases outside the gene matches: 6. The CDR3, as DNA: TGTGCCATCAGTGAGGACAGGGGGCTGTGGGCTAATGAAAAACTGTTTTTT. Amino acid sequence: CAISEDRGLWANEKLFF.

This clonotype was counted only a few times. The chain links TRBV28 to TRBJ1-5, with D possibly being TRBD1 (6 bases). The CDR3 is 13 residues long. Germline V gives CDR1 MDHEN, CDR2 SYDVKM. Deletions cut 10 bases from V and 3 bases from J, with 13 bases between. In DNA form, the CDR3 reads TGTGCCACAAGAACAGGGTTCAATCAGCCCCAGCATTTT. It translates to CATRTGFNQPQHF.

V and J are TRBV20-1 and TRBJ2-3; 11 bases agree with TRBD2. Trimming at V came to 0 bases and at J to 5 bases, leaving 13 bases not matched to a gene. CDR1 and CDR2 (germline): DFQATT, SNEGSKA (reference sequence). The CDR3 runs 18 residues. The CDR3 sequence is CSARDRGLAGGPGDTQYF. The CDR3 DNA is TGCAGTGCTAGAGATCGCGGATTAGCGGGAGGGCCGGGAGATACGCAGTATTTT.